A single TCR beta chain is shown here with its context. What it binds is not known. This may stem from a read error, because a much larger clone lies one nucleotide away. The CDR3 end shows no conserved phenylalanine or tryptophan, and so a read error is likely. TCR beta CDR3 regions were amplified from RNA. The TCR CDR3 first-round RT-PCR relied on the HTBI primer set. TCRdb reprocessed the multiplex PCR reads via MiXCR and lists one record per CDR3 protein. Here the sample spans 300,000 to 450,000 distinct CDR3 sequences, around 16% being singletons. The entry originates in a study of T cells in Graves' hyperthyroidism and ophthalmopathy. The patients, who ranged from 18 to 65 in age, presented with newly diagnosed hyperthyroidism lasting under 2 months. Diagnostic decisions used clinical symptoms, serum thyroxine and TRAb, thyroid ultrasound and orbital computed tomography. The study, taken as a whole, reports: Most clonotypes expanded in the thyroid (above 0.001) were also present in blood.

The CDR3 totals 14 residues. V lost 1 base to trimming and J lost 2 bases, with 8 bases between them. In germline, CDR1 is KGHSH, CDR2 LQKENI. The source material was blood. This clonotype was sampled from a woman under 30 with Graves' hyperthyroidism that later progressed to Graves' ophthalmopathy. The V gene is TRBV18, the J gene TRBJ2-5, with D perhaps matching TRBD1 (5 bases). CDR3 DNA: TGTGCCAGCTCACCACGACAGCTACAAGAGACCCAGTACTCC. This gives the protein CASSPRQLQETQYS.